These 29 T cell receptor beta chains share one sample of origin, sequenced in a study of graft-versus-host responses after intestinal transplantation. TCRdb keeps only in-frame clones here, not all; method: immunoSEQ multiplex PCR. The profile shows some 5,600 clones, 65% to 80% of them singletons. Grafts had their tissue processed, releasing intraepithelial and lamina propria lymphocytes. The sequences come from ileum tissue, collected about 240 days after intestinal transplant. These receptor sequences come from a human patient who received an intestinal transplant, so some T cells may come from the graft donor.

The chain employs TRBV6-6 and TRBJ1-3; 9 positions match TRBD1. The trim removed 6 bases at V and 2 bases at J, leaving 5 bases unmatched. The CDR3 loop spans 15 amino acids. CDR1 MNHNY and CDR2 SVGAGI come from the germline V gene (reference sequence). CDR3 in amino acids: CASRLTGGPGNTIYF. The CDR3 DNA is TGTGCCAGCAGACTAACAGGGGGCCCTGGAAACACCATATATTTT.

In this sample, this clone turned up a few times. The J gene is TRBJ1-2, the V gene TRBV6-1, with 7 positions matching TRBD1. The length of the CDR3 is 13 residues. The V gene end was trimmed by 7 bases and the J gene end by 8 bases; junction bases not matched to a gene: 10. The germline V gene has CDR1 MNHNS and CDR2 SASEGT. This CDR3 reads CASNRQGPWGYTF. The CDR3 DNA sequence: TGTGCCAGCAACCGACAGGGCCCATGGGGCTACACCTTC.

V and J are TRBV27 and TRBJ2-2; no clear D gene. Trimming pared 3 bases from V and 1 base from J, leaving 9 bases between. The CDR3 runs to 15 residues. In germline, CDR1 is MNHEY, CDR2 SMNVEV (reference sequence). DNA for the CDR3: TGTGCCAGCAGTTTGGACCCTGGGAACACCGGGGAGCTGTTTTTT. This gives the protein CASSLDPGNTGELFF.

The chain links TRBV7-8 to TRBJ2-2; 8 bases are shared with TRBD2. Germline V lookup: CDR1 SGHVS, CDR2 FQNEAQ. The J segment lost 1 base and the V segment lost 1 base, leaving 2 bases of the junction unmatched. The CDR3 is 16 residues long. The CDR3 spells CASSLGLAGNTGELFF. The CDR3 nucleotides read TGTGCCAGCAGCTTAGGCCTAGCGGGGAACACCGGGGAGCTGTTTTTT.

This chain connects TRBV20-1 to TRBJ2-5; D gene ambiguous. The V end lost 3 bases, the J end lost 5 bases, and 7 bases lay between the germline ends. Germline V gene lookup returns CDR1 DFQATT and CDR2 SNEGSKA (reference sequence). The CDR3 has 11 amino acids. Here the CDR3 reads CSARFRETQYF. As DNA, the CDR3 is TGCAGTGCTAGGTTCCGTGAGACCCAGTACTTC.

The rearrangement uses TRBV2 and TRBJ1-2; 7 bases map to TRBD1. From germline, CDR1 is SNHLY and CDR2 FYNNEI. This CDR3 spans 14 amino acids. The V segment lost 8 bases and the J segment 8 bases; nucleotides outside the gene matches: 14. The CDR3 sequence is CASETREGAVGYTF. The DNA of the CDR3 is TGTGCCAGCGAGACCCGGGAGGGGGCGGTAGGCTACACCTTC.

The chain recombines TRBV5-8 with TRBJ2-7; the D is unclear. The CDR3 is 14 residues long. V was trimmed by 0 bases and J by 0 bases, leaving 7 bases between them. Germline V gives CDR1 SGHTS, CDR2 YDEGEE. CDR3 in amino acids: CASSLEVSSYEQYF. CDR3 nucleotide sequence: TGTGCCAGCAGCTTGGAGGTCAGCTCCTACGAGCAGTACTTC.

This chain links TRBV13 with TRBJ1-2; 9 bases align to TRBD1. The CDR3 totals 16 residues. The germline V gene has CDR1 PRHDT and CDR2 FYEKMQ (reference sequence). V trimming: 2 bases; J trimming: 2 bases; junction bases outside the gene matches: 6. The chain's CDR3 is CASSLMPGQGNYGYTF. The CDR3, as DNA: TGTGCCAGCAGCTTAATGCCGGGACAGGGAAACTATGGCTACACCTTC.

The V gene is TRBV27, the J gene TRBJ1-1, with unresolved D. V was cut by 4 bases and J by 2 bases, with 8 bases left in between. The CDR3 length is 13 residues. Germline loops: CDR1 MNHEY, CDR2 SMNVEV (reference sequence). The CDR3 loop reads CASSSPYNTEAFF. Here the CDR3 DNA reads TGTGCCAGCAGTTCACCTTATAACACTGAAGCTTTCTTT.

The CDR3 here is CASSYGDTVSPLHF. The CDR3 DNA is TGTGCCAGCAGTTACGGGGACACGGTTTCACCCCTCCACTTT. The J gene is TRBJ1-6, the V gene TRBV6-8; possibly TRBD1 for D (6 bases). CDR3 length: 14 residues. The ends were cut back, 2 bases at V and 9 bases at J, with 11 bases in the middle. Looked up from germline, CDR1 is MNHGY and CDR2 is SAAAGT.

The V and J genes are TRBV2 and TRBJ1-6; possibly TRBD1 for D (5 bases). The CDR3 totals 15 residues. Trimming took 4 bases from V and 9 from J, leaving 16 bases between them. The germline V gene has CDR1 SNHLY and CDR2 FYNNEI. CDR3 nucleotide sequence: TGTGCCAGCAGTGCCACGGGACTGGGGAGTTCACCCCTCCACTTT. This sequence encodes CASSATGLGSSPLHF.

Turning to this clone: This same CDR3 is encoded by further DNA sequences in the sample. The J gene is TRBJ2-5, the V gene TRBV5-1; either TRBD1 or TRBD2 may fit D (5 bases each). Germline loops: CDR1 SGHRS, CDR2 YFSETQ. This CDR3 contains 11 residues. V lost 7 bases, J lost 2 bases, and 6 bases lay in between. The DNA of the CDR3 is TGCGCCAGCGGGGGACAAGAGACCCAGTACTTC. This encodes CASGGQETQYF.

This clone came up once. This sequence joins TRBV4-2 and TRBJ1-2; D is undetermined. This CDR3 region has 16 residues. Germline CDR1 reads LGHNA; CDR2 reads YNFKEQ. The V end was cut by 0 bases, the J end by 4 bases, with 15 bases between. For the CDR3, the DNA is TGTGCCAGCAGCCAAGAATTAGGACCCGTAGTCTATGGCTACACCTTC. Its translation: CASSQELGPVVYGYTF.

CDR3 sequence reads: CASSLEGASGWAEQFF. The CDR3 DNA is TGTGCCAGCAGCTTAGAGGGGGCTAGCGGCTGGGCGGAGCAGTTCTTC. The V gene is TRBV7-3, the J gene TRBJ2-1; D may match TRBD1 or TRBD2 (7 bases each). Between the trimmed V and J ends, which lost 2 bases and 10 bases, there was a span of 21 bases. The CDR3 runs 16 residues. CDR1 is SGHTA and CDR2 is FQGTGA in the germline V gene.

This clone was seen a handful of times. The chain uses TRBV5-1 and TRBJ2-2; D could derive from TRBD1 or TRBD2 (6 bases each). Per germline, CDR1 SGHRS and CDR2 YFSETQ. The V gene lost 4 bases and the J gene lost 6 bases, with 16 bases spanning the gap. This CDR3 contains 15 residues. The CDR3 reads CASSGGVRGSGELFF. The CDR3 nucleotides read TGCGCCAGCAGCGGCGGGGTGAGGGGGTCCGGGGAGCTGTTTTTT.

To note about this clone: The limits of the CDR3 on the DNA are not certain, so only TCRdb's listed CDR3 is given. The chain employs TRBV18 and TRBJ1-1. In germline, CDR1 is KGHSH, CDR2 LQKENI. The CDR3 numbers 15 amino acids, ends counted. The CDR3: CATFGSVVSNTEAFF.

Of note for this clone: Other DNA sequences of this sample code for an identical CDR3. The chain joins TRBV30 to TRBJ1-1; tentative D call: TRBD1 (6 bases). The V and J ends lost 0 bases and 8 bases respectively, with 10 bases between them. This CDR3 has 12 amino acids. Germline V gene data show CDR1 as GTSNPN and CDR2 as SVGIG (reference sequence). The CDR3 DNA follows: TGTGCCTGGAGTGTTGGGGGCCCGGAAGCTTTCTTT. It is translated as CAWSVGGPEAFF.

The rearrangement joins TRBV27 to TRBJ1-6, with D uncertain. CDR1 MNHEY and CDR2 SMNVEV come from the germline V gene (reference sequence). CDR3 length: 19 amino acids. The V end lost 2 bases, the J end lost 2 bases, and 19 bases lay between the germline ends. As DNA, the CDR3 is TGTGCCAGCAGTTTAAAATCCGCCCCAGGAAGCACCTATAATTCACCCCTCCACTTT. It translates to CASSLKSAPGSTYNSPLHF.

V gene TRBV11-2 combines with J gene TRBJ2-7, with 10 nucleotides matching TRBD2. CDR1 and CDR2 from the germline V gene are SGHAT and FQNNGV. The CDR3 is made up of 16 amino acids. V lost 5 bases, J lost 2 bases, and 9 bases stayed unmatched. CDR3 region: CASSPPTSGVTYEQYF. In DNA, the CDR3 is TGTGCCAGCAGCCCCCCAACTAGCGGGGTGACCTACGAGCAGTACTTC. Looking up the rest from reference TRBV11-2 and TRBJ2-7 gives the full variable domain: EAGVAQSPRYKIIEKRQSVAFWCNPISGHATLYWYQQILGQGPKLLIQFQNNGVVDDSQLPKDRFSAERLKGVDSTLKIQPAKLEDSAVYLCASSPPTSGVTYEQYFGPGTRLTVT.

The genes are TRBV11-3 and TRBJ2-7; D might be TRBD2 (6 bases). Germline-derived CDR1 and CDR2 are SGHNT and YENEEA. This CDR3 has 14 amino acids. The V and J ends lost 1 base and 0 bases respectively, with 7 bases between them. CDR3 residues: CASSLAGGSYEQYF. The CDR3 DNA reads as TGTGCCAGCAGCTTAGCCGGGGGCTCCTACGAGCAGTACTTC.

The CDR3: CAWRYRGPNSPLHF. DNA for the CDR3: TGTGCCTGGAGATACAGGGGGCCGAATTCACCCCTCCACTTT. The chain links TRBV30 to TRBJ1-6, with 9 bases fitting TRBD1. CDR1 and CDR2 (germline): GTSNPN, SVGIG (reference sequence). The CDR3 length is 14 residues. After removal of 3 bases from V and 7 bases from J, the junction contained 4 bases not matched to a gene.

The chain is built from TRBV28 and TRBJ1-2, with D uncertain. The ends were cut back, 2 bases at V and 5 bases at J, with 15 bases in the middle. The CDR3 runs 15 residues. In germline, CDR1 is MDHEN, CDR2 SYDVKM. The CDR3 DNA follows: TGTGCCAGCAGTTTACTAACGATCAGGCGGTATGGCTACACCTTC. It translates to CASSLLTIRRYGYTF.

The chain joins TRBV5-4 to TRBJ2-7; tentatively, D is TRBD1 or TRBD2 (5 bases each). The CDR3 has 13 amino acids. Trimming removed 4 bases from V and 4 bases from J, with 12 bases in between. CDR1 and CDR2 (germline): SGHNT, YYREEE (reference sequence). In DNA, the CDR3 is TGTGCCAGCAGCCCCGCCGAGGGGTACGAGCAGTACTTC. It codes for CASSPAEGYEQYF.

The chain links TRBV9 to TRBJ2-1; 8 bases are a match to TRBD2. The CDR3 spans 16 residues. Trimming removed 0 bases from V and 6 bases from J; junction bases left unmatched: 8. Germline V CDR1 and CDR2: SGDLS, YYNGEE. In DNA, the CDR3 is TGTGCCAGCAGCGTAGGCTTTGGCGGGGGGTTCAATGAGCAGTTCTTC. The encoded protein is CASSVGFGGGFNEQFF. Full variable domain (rest looked up from reference TRBV9 and TRBJ2-1): DSGVTQTPKHLITATGQRVTLRCSPRSGDLSVYWYQQSLDQGLQFLIQYYNGEERAKGNILERFSAQQFPDLHSELNLSSLELGDSALYFCASSVGFGGGFNEQFFGPGTRLTVL.

The V gene is TRBV9, the J gene TRBJ2-1; possibly TRBD1 or TRBD2 for D (6 bases each). CDR3 size: 15 residues. The V gene lost 5 bases and the J gene lost 5 bases, with 17 bases spanning the gap. The germline CDR1 and CDR2 sequences are SGDLS and YYNGEE. The DNA of the CDR3 is TGTGCCAGCAGTTCAGAGGGGGAGGCGAACAATGAGCAGTTCTTC. It yields the protein CASSSEGEANNEQFF.

The rearrangement joins TRBV6-1 to TRBJ2-7, with 7 bases identical to TRBD1. The germline gives CDR1 MNHNS, CDR2 SASEGT. This CDR3 spans 13 amino acids. After removal of 4 bases from V and 3 bases from J, the junction contained 3 bases not matched to a gene. CDR3 residues: CASSGGQFYEQYF. The CDR3 DNA sequence: TGTGCCAGCAGTGGGGGACAGTTCTACGAGCAGTACTTC.

The rearrangement links TRBV6-1 to TRBJ1-4; possibly TRBD1 for D (6 bases). Germline assignment: CDR1 MNHNS and CDR2 SASEGT. Trimming removed 4 bases from V and 8 bases from J, with 11 bases in between. The CDR3 extends over 13 amino acids. The CDR3 sequence: CASSAPGDEKLFF. Written as DNA, the CDR3 is TGTGCCAGCAGTGCCCCAGGGGACGAAAAACTGTTTTTT.

CDR3 amino acids: CAWSRAYNSPLHF. The DNA of the CDR3 is TGTGCCTGGAGTCGCGCCTATAATTCACCCCTCCACTTT. The chain joins TRBV30 to TRBJ1-6; D not certain. This CDR3 is 13 amino acids long. From germline, CDR1 is GTSNPN and CDR2 SVGIG (reference sequence). V gave up 2 bases and J gave up 2 bases, with 4 bases separating them.

V is TRBV11-3 and J is TRBJ1-2, with D unclear. Germline CDR1 reads SGHNT; CDR2 reads YENEEA. With 2 bases removed from V and 3 bases from J, the gap between germline ends came to 16 bases. The CDR3 has 16 amino acids. The CDR3 nucleotides are TGTGCCAGCAGCTTAACCCTCATCTCAAGCGACTATGGCTACACCTTC. Protein sequence: CASSLTLISSDYGYTF.